This is a list of T cell receptor beta chains from one sample in a study of T and B cells in COVID-19 patients. MiXCR, applied by TCRdb to the multiplex PCR reads, yields one record per CDR3 protein. The repertoire holds roughly 7,000 distinct CDR3 sequences, with approximately 22% as singletons. Specimen: blood. The receptors shown here come from a human donor who had recovered from COVID-19. Both conserved end residues are part of each CDR3. Each record gives: V gene, clone size, J gene, CDR3 protein. The size of a clone is reported for some rows only, either as once, few or many, or as a class for expanded clones.

v_call: TRBV5-6; clone_size: few; j_call: TRBJ2-7; cdr3_aa: CASSLRKSYEQYF
v_call: TRBV10-2; clone_size: .; j_call: TRBJ2-1; cdr3_aa: CASRKSGSSYNEQFF
v_call: TRBV18; clone_size: .; j_call: TRBJ2-4; cdr3_aa: CASSSGLATNILYF
v_call: TRBV6-5; clone_size: medium-sized; j_call: TRBJ2-7; cdr3_aa: CASRGSGYEQYF
v_call: TRBV21-1; clone_size: .; j_call: TRBJ2-7; cdr3_aa: CASRGIREYSYEQYF
v_call: TRBV5-1; clone_size: .; j_call: TRBJ1-5; cdr3_aa: CASSLAGSQPQHF
v_call: TRBV12-3/TRBV12-4; clone_size: many; j_call: TRBJ2-5; cdr3_aa: CAPPPAQETQYF
v_call: TRBV19; clone_size: medium-sized; j_call: TRBJ1-2; cdr3_aa: CASSIQGYGYTF
v_call: TRBV5-1; clone_size: few; j_call: TRBJ2-7; cdr3_aa: CASSRDSYEQYF
v_call: TRBV5-6; clone_size: medium-sized; j_call: TRBJ2-5; cdr3_aa: CASSLGPPKNLGTQYF
v_call: TRBV6-5; clone_size: medium-sized; j_call: TRBJ1-2; cdr3_aa: CASSYGGEHWGYTF
v_call: TRBV4-2; clone_size: many; j_call: TRBJ2-3; cdr3_aa: CASSQESSGGADTQYF
v_call: TRBV12-3/TRBV12-4; clone_size: medium-sized; j_call: TRBJ2-2; cdr3_aa: CASSQLAGGLRRTGELFF
v_call: TRBV20-1; clone_size: few; j_call: TRBJ1-1; cdr3_aa: CSTPQGGGAAFF
v_call: TRBV28; clone_size: .; j_call: TRBJ2-2; cdr3_aa: CASGGGNTGELFF
v_call: TRBV5-1; clone_size: few; j_call: TRBJ2-7; cdr3_aa: CASSFGPTSSYEQYF
v_call: TRBV12-3/TRBV12-4; clone_size: .; j_call: TRBJ1-5; cdr3_aa: CASSSSEGPYSNQPQHF
v_call: TRBV4-1; clone_size: .; j_call: TRBJ2-5; cdr3_aa: CASSQVRSMGATGETQYF
v_call: TRBV18; clone_size: medium-sized; j_call: TRBJ1-6; cdr3_aa: CASSQAGTDNNSPLHF
v_call: TRBV5-6; clone_size: .; j_call: TRBJ1-4; cdr3_aa: CASSYDTGLSEKLFF
v_call: TRBV27; clone_size: many; j_call: TRBJ1-2; cdr3_aa: CASSFVYLQGAGGYTF
v_call: TRBV20-1; clone_size: .; j_call: TRBJ2-7; cdr3_aa: CSAEDGPYEQYF
v_call: TRBV19; clone_size: .; j_call: TRBJ2-1; cdr3_aa: CASSAAGTGSNEQFF
v_call: TRBV7-9; clone_size: .; j_call: TRBJ2-1; cdr3_aa: CASSLTGPYNEQFF
v_call: TRBV6-6; clone_size: .; j_call: TRBJ2-3; cdr3_aa: CASSLSGTAPSEVQYF
v_call: TRBV27; clone_size: .; j_call: TRBJ2-1; cdr3_aa: CASSSRGGGTGVKEQFF
v_call: TRBV19; clone_size: medium-sized; j_call: TRBJ2-5; cdr3_aa: CASSVSGGGAGETQYF
v_call: TRBV29-1; clone_size: many; j_call: TRBJ1-2; cdr3_aa: CSVEDMARGGAGYGYTF
v_call: TRBV11-2; clone_size: few; j_call: TRBJ2-7; cdr3_aa: CASSLDPTYEQYF
v_call: TRBV12-3/TRBV12-4; clone_size: many; j_call: TRBJ1-1; cdr3_aa: CASNLLPGQNTEAFF
v_call: TRBV6-1; clone_size: .; j_call: TRBJ1-1; cdr3_aa: CASSKLPAGEAFF
v_call: TRBV21-1; clone_size: .; j_call: TRBJ2-5; cdr3_aa: CASSKGYSPAKETQYF
v_call: TRBV20-1; clone_size: .; j_call: TRBJ1-4; cdr3_aa: CSATKPNTGGTEKLFF
v_call: TRBV27; clone_size: many; j_call: TRBJ1-3; cdr3_aa: CASSLYGGPGNTIYF
v_call: TRBV19; clone_size: medium-sized; j_call: TRBJ2-3; cdr3_aa: CASRRTGEVRDTQYF
v_call: TRBV30; clone_size: medium-sized; j_call: TRBJ2-7; cdr3_aa: CAWSAIGTGHYEQYF
v_call: TRBV7-2; clone_size: .; j_call: TRBJ2-5; cdr3_aa: CASSLVGRGGSETQYF
v_call: TRBV20-1; clone_size: .; j_call: TRBJ2-3; cdr3_aa: CSPLELAGARGDTQYF
v_call: TRBV20-1; clone_size: .; j_call: TRBJ2-3; cdr3_aa: CSAGEQLSTDTQYF
v_call: TRBV20-1; clone_size: few; j_call: TRBJ2-3; cdr3_aa: CSARSRDPNYPTDTQYF
v_call: TRBV5-5; clone_size: medium-sized; j_call: TRBJ2-6; cdr3_aa: CASSLAGASSGANVLTF
v_call: TRBV7-9; clone_size: many; j_call: TRBJ2-6; cdr3_aa: CASSLGAPGANVLTF
v_call: TRBV13; clone_size: medium-sized; j_call: TRBJ2-1; cdr3_aa: CASSLVSPGNEQFF
v_call: TRBV19; clone_size: large; j_call: TRBJ2-2; cdr3_aa: CASSIVGTGGSGELFF
v_call: TRBV29-1; clone_size: medium-sized; j_call: TRBJ1-5; cdr3_aa: CSVKWGTGGLQPQHF